Below are 15 T cell receptor beta chains sequenced from a single sample in a study of OX40 agonist ivuxolimab in advanced cancers. Library method: the immunoSEQ multiplex PCR assay. TCRdb limited this immuneACCESS table to in-frame rearrangements with V and J called. A share of clones is missing; checked studies link under half to unresolved V genes, and the rest is unexplained. The sample table contains 55,000 to 80,000 clones; only one count was recorded for around 86% of them. The ten most abundant clones make up roughly 2% of the sample. Specimen: CD4+ or CD8+ T cells sorted from blood, collected in a trial of the OX40 agonist ivuxolimab. These receptors all stem from an adult with an advanced solid tumor such as melanoma, head and neck, liver or kidney cancer.

The chain couples TRBV7-9 to TRBJ1-4; TRBD1 aligns across 7 bases. Germline assignment: CDR1 SEHNR and CDR2 FQNEAQ (reference sequence). V dropped 4 bases and J dropped 0; count of bases not matched to a gene: 8. The CDR3 consists of 17 residues. In DNA, the CDR3 is TGTGCCAGCAGCTCACACAGGGGCGTAGCAACTAATGAAAAACTGTTTTTT. Translation: CASSSHRGVATNEKLFF.

V usage is TRBV28 and J usage is TRBJ1-3; 7 bases are a match to TRBD1. J gave up 4 bases and V 5 bases, and 11 bases lay outside the gene matches. The CDR3 totals 16 residues. Germline values: CDR1 MDHEN, CDR2 SYDVKM. The CDR3 region is CASSGYRGFGGNTIYF. The CDR3 DNA is TGTGCCAGCAGTGGATACAGGGGATTCGGAGGAAACACCATATATTTT.

This clone was observed a handful of times. The chain joins TRBV5-1 to TRBJ2-3, with TRBD1 matching 9 bases. The CDR3 totals 15 residues. Trimming took 6 bases from V and 4 from J; bases not matched to a gene: 9. The V gene's germline CDR1 is SGHRS and CDR2 YFSETQ. The DNA for the CDR3 is TGCGCCAGCACCCGGACAGGGGATACGGCAGATACGCAGTATTTT. Amino acids: CASTRTGDTADTQYF.

This chain links TRBV5-6 with TRBJ2-2; TRBD2 matches 9 bases. V shed 6 bases, J shed 6 bases, and the junction held 12 bases outside the gene matches. The length of the CDR3 is 16 residues. Germline lookup yields CDR1 SGHDT and CDR2 YYEEEE. CDR3 sequence reads: CASTLGGRGGAGELFF. The CDR3 DNA follows: TGTGCCAGCACCCTCGGAGGGCGGGGGGGCGCCGGGGAGCTGTTTTTT.

The chain uses TRBV5-4 and TRBJ2-6; 11 nucleotides align to TRBD1. Looked up from germline, CDR1 is SGHNT and CDR2 is YYREEE (reference sequence). The CDR3 runs 17 residues. V shed 3 bases and J 2 bases; nucleotides not matched to a gene: 4. The CDR3 bases are TGTGCCAGCAGCTCACCGGGACAGGGGGCTGGGGCCAACGTCCTGACTTTC. This gives the protein CASSSPGQGAGANVLTF. Drawing the rest from reference TRBV5-4 and TRBJ2-6, the complete variable domain is ETGVTQSPTHLIKTRGQQVTLRCSSQSGHNTVSWYQQALGQGPQFIFQYYREEENGRGNFPPRFSGLQFPNYSSELNVNALELDDSALYLCASSSPGQGAGANVLTFGAGSRLTVL.

The CDR3, as DNA: TGTGCCAGCAGCGCCTGGGGGGACTATGGCTACACCTTC. As protein: CASSAWGDYGYTF. The gene calls are TRBV9 and TRBJ1-2, with a tentative D call TRBD1 (5 bases). CDR3 length: 13 amino acids. Per germline, CDR1 SGDLS and CDR2 YYNGEE. Trimming cost V 3 bases and J 3 bases, with 9 bases left between them. Complete variable domain (other parts from reference TRBV9 and TRBJ1-2): DSGVTQTPKHLITATGQRVTLRCSPRSGDLSVYWYQQSLDQGLQFLIQYYNGEERAKGNILERFSAQQFPDLHSELNLSSLELGDSALYFCASSAWGDYGYTFGSGTRLTVV.

V gene TRBV19 combines with J gene TRBJ1-2, with D unclear. Germline CDR1 is LNHDA and CDR2 is SQIVND (reference sequence). This CDR3 contains 14 residues. Trimming took off 5 bases at V and 0 bases at J, with 10 bases between the two ends. CDR3 sequence: CASSWLTPNYGYTF. CDR3 in DNA: TGTGCCAGTAGTTGGTTGACTCCTAACTATGGCTACACCTTC.

This chain links TRBV11-2 with TRBJ2-1; a possible D gene is TRBD1 (7 bases). CDR1 SGHAT and CDR2 FQNNGV come from the germline V gene. This CDR3 has 16 residues. Trimming removed 0 bases at V and 8 bases at J, with 17 bases between. This CDR3 is CASSLDWVGGGHEQFF. Written as DNA, the CDR3 is TGTGCCAGCAGCTTAGATTGGGTAGGAGGGGGCCATGAGCAGTTCTTC. The variable domain in full, completed from reference TRBV11-2 and TRBJ2-1, reads EAGVAQSPRYKIIEKRQSVAFWCNPISGHATLYWYQQILGQGPKLLIQFQNNGVVDDSQLPKDRFSAERLKGVDSTLKIQPAKLEDSAVYLCASSLDWVGGGHEQFFGPGTRLTVL.

This chain connects TRBV11-2 to TRBJ2-1, with 8 bases lining up with TRBD1. The CDR3 contains 14 residues. The germline CDR1 and CDR2 sequences are SGHAT and FQNNGV. With 2 bases clipped from V and 9 bases from J, the junction kept 6 bases outside the gene matches. In DNA form, the CDR3 reads TGTGCCAGCAGCTTAAAATCAGGGGGCGGTGAGCAGTTCTTC. As protein: CASSLKSGGGEQFF. The full variable domain, its missing parts supplied by reference TRBV11-2 and TRBJ2-1, is EAGVAQSPRYKIIEKRQSVAFWCNPISGHATLYWYQQILGQGPKLLIQFQNNGVVDDSQLPKDRFSAERLKGVDSTLKIQPAKLEDSAVYLCASSLKSGGGEQFFGPGTRLTVL.

The J gene is TRBJ2-7, the V gene TRBV6-1; no firm D call. Trimming pared 4 bases from V and 3 bases from J, leaving 7 bases between. CDR3 length equals 12 residues. Germline CDR1 is MNHNS and CDR2 is SASEGT. CDR3 region: CASSGANYEQYF. The DNA for the CDR3 is TGTGCCAGCAGTGGGGCCAACTACGAGCAGTACTTC.

The rearrangement joins TRBV7-2 to TRBJ1-1; D gene uncertain. Germline loops: CDR1 SGHTA, CDR2 FQGNSA. V gave up 1 base and J gave up 2 bases, with 11 bases separating them. CDR3 length: 15 residues. The CDR3 sequence is CASSLDPRGNTEAFF. As DNA, the CDR3 is TGTGCCAGCAGCTTAGATCCACGGGGAAACACTGAAGCTTTCTTT.

The rearrangement joins TRBV4-3 to TRBJ1-2; a weak D match, TRBD1 (6 bases). Per the germline V gene, CDR1 is LGHNA and CDR2 is YSLEER. This CDR3 is built from 14 residues. Trimming cost V 4 bases and J 0 bases, with 9 bases left between them. Written as DNA, the CDR3 is TGCGCCAGCAGCCGCGGGGGCTCTAACTATGGCTACACCTTC. Translating it yields CASSRGGSNYGYTF.

The chain joins TRBV7-9 to TRBJ2-1; the D is unclear. CDR1 and CDR2 from the germline V gene are SEHNR and FQNEAQ (reference sequence). The length of the CDR3 is 11 residues. Trimming left V 1 base short and J 9 bases short, with 4 bases between. The CDR3 nucleotides read TGTGCCAGCAGCTTAGGGGTTGAGCAGTTCTTC. This codes for CASSLGVEQFF.

CDR3 loop: CASSHTGTADEKLFF. DNA of the CDR3: TGCGCCAGCAGCCATACCGGGACCGCGGATGAAAAACTGTTTTTT. The chain has TRBV4-1 and TRBJ1-4, with D tentatively TRBD1 (5 bases). CDR1 is MGHRA, CDR2 YSYEKL, per germline. V lost 3 bases to trimming and J lost 6 bases, with 14 bases between them. The CDR3 is 15 residues long.

The V gene is TRBV2, the J gene TRBJ1-6; 8 bases map to TRBD1. Per the germline V gene, CDR1 is SNHLY and CDR2 is FYNNEI. Trimming at V came to 5 bases and at J to 6 bases, leaving 3 bases not matched to a gene. The CDR3 loop spans 14 amino acids. The CDR3 DNA sequence: TGTGCCAGCAGTACAGGGGGTGGTAATTCACCCCTCCACTTT. It translates to CASSTGGGNSPLHF.